This T cell receptor beta chain was found in a study of CD8 T cells in ankylosing spondylitis. Study conclusions and caveats: Previous work reported some of these motif variants in the synovial fluid and blood of reactive arthritis. Typical of ankylosing spondylitis blood, it appeared, was a TCR beta motif of eight highly homologous variants.

A remark on this clonotype: No antigen is known for it.

TCRdb redid the calling of the 5' RACE reads with MiXCR, one entry per CDR3 protein. The sample holds around 250,000 distinct CDR3 sequences, 15% to 20% seen once. This CDR3 is built from 15 residues. V lost 6 bases and J 7 bases, leaving 20 bases between the germline ends. In germline, CDR1 is MDHEN, CDR2 SYDVKM. This receptor was identified in a male donor with ankylosing spondylitis or in good health (not recorded which). The sequenced sample was blood, either unsorted or a sorted T cell fraction (not recorded which). The rearrangement uses TRBV28 and TRBJ2-3; possibly TRBD2 for D (5 bases). The CDR3 spells CASRPTGGPYNTQYF. CDR3 in DNA: TGTGCCAGCAGACCTACTGGCGGGCCCTACAATACGCAGTATTTT. The variable domain in full, with the rest retrieved from reference TRBV28 and TRBJ2-3, is DVKVTQSSRYLVKRTGEKVFLECVQDMDHENMFWYRQDPGLGLRLIYFSYDVKMKEKGDIPEGYSVSREKKERFSLILESASTNQTSMYLCASRPTGGPYNTQYFGPGTRLTVL.